Presented here are 17 T cell receptor beta chains from one specimen sequenced in a study of cytotoxic CD8 clonotypes in ibrutinib-treated CLL. Sequenced by immunoSEQ multiplex PCR; TCRdb stores in-frame clones only, minus some. The sample records roughly 250,000 clones, about three quarters being singletons. The source was PBMCs, collected after 24 months of ibrutinib treatment. These receptors originate from a human donor with chronic lymphocytic leukemia.

The genes are TRBV7-2 and TRBJ1-4, with a weak D call TRBD1 (6 bases). Trimming removed 2 bases from V and 8 bases from J, with 12 bases in between. The length of the CDR3 is 14 residues. Germline CDR1 is SGHTA and CDR2 is FQGNSA. For the CDR3, the DNA is TGTGCCAGCAGCTTATATCGACAGGCAGAAAAACTGTTTTTT. Its protein product is CASSLYRQAEKLFF.

The chain joins TRBV6-5 to TRBJ2-7, with D tentatively TRBD2 (5 bases). V lost 0 bases to trimming and J lost 1 base, with 13 bases between them. The CDR3 is 16 amino acids. The germline gives CDR1 MNHEY, CDR2 SVGAGI. The CDR3 bases are TGTGCCAGCAGTTACTCGAGCGGCGTTAAGTCCTACGAGCAGTACTTC. Amino acid sequence: CASSYSSGVKSYEQYF.

This clone showed up just a few times. V is TRBV27 and J is TRBJ1-2; D is unresolved. The V end lost 2 bases, the J end lost 5 bases, and 9 bases lay between the germline ends. The CDR3 has 13 residues. Germline V gene data show CDR1 as MNHEY and CDR2 as SMNVEV (reference sequence). The CDR3 protein is CASSLTPQYGYTF. Written as DNA, the CDR3 is TGTGCCAGCAGTTTAACCCCACAATATGGCTACACCTTC.

This clone turned up a few times. The chain combines TRBV27 with TRBJ1-5; D gene ambiguous. The CDR3 spans 14 residues. The germline V and J ends were trimmed by 4 bases and 0 bases, with 7 bases remaining between them. Germline CDR1 and CDR2: MNHEY and SMNVEV (reference sequence). CDR3 nucleotides: TGTGCCAGCAGTTCGGTGATTAGCAATCAGCCCCAGCATTTT. Its translation: CASSSVISNQPQHF.

This chain connects TRBV14 to TRBJ2-5; D not certain. The germline CDR1 and CDR2 sequences are SGHDN and FVKESK. V lost 0 bases and J lost 2, with 10 bases in between. CDR3 size: 15 residues. The CDR3: CASSQDSDGQETQYF. Written as DNA, the CDR3 is TGTGCCAGCAGCCAAGATTCGGACGGACAAGAGACCCAGTACTTC.

The gene calls are TRBV2 and TRBJ1-4; D not resolved. Looked up from germline, CDR1 is SNHLY and CDR2 is FYNNEI. V was shortened by 7 bases and J by 4 bases, with 4 bases between the two germline ends. The CDR3 length is 11 residues. CDR3 in DNA: TGTGCCAGCAACAATAATGAAAAACTGTTTTTT. Protein: CASNNNEKLFF.

The chain has TRBV27 and TRBJ1-5; 12 bases line up with TRBD1. After removal of 1 base from V and 7 bases from J, the junction contained 8 bases not matched to a gene. The germline gives CDR1 MNHEY, CDR2 SMNVEV (reference sequence). This CDR3 has 17 residues. The CDR3 region is CASSLYGTGGAWQPQHF. DNA for the CDR3: TGTGCCAGCAGTTTATACGGGACAGGGGGCGCGTGGCAGCCCCAGCATTTT.

The chain couples TRBV19 to TRBJ2-7, with D possibly TRBD1 on 6 matching bases. The CDR3 loop spans 13 amino acids. Germline V lookup: CDR1 LNHDA, CDR2 SQIVND (reference sequence). Trimming stripped 3 bases from V and 1 base from J, with 7 bases between. CDR3 bases: TGTGCCAGTAGTATTCAGGGGTCCTACGAGCAGTACTTC. This sequence encodes CASSIQGSYEQYF.

The sample holds a few counts of this clone. Other DNA sequences in the sample encode the same CDR3. The V gene is TRBV28, the J gene TRBJ1-5; a weak D match, TRBD1 (6 bases). Germline V gene data show CDR1 as MDHEN and CDR2 as SYDVKM. This CDR3 is 13 amino acids long. The V end was cut by 6 bases, the J end by 1 base, with 7 bases between. CDR3 sequence (DNA): TGTGCCAGCAGAGGGGGGAGCAATCAGCCCCAGCATTTT. Amino acids: CASRGGSNQPQHF.

This clone has a handful of counts. The chain employs TRBV10-3 and TRBJ2-2, with 9 bases identical to TRBD1. Unmatched junction bases numbered 1, after V lost 0 bases and J lost 2 bases. The CDR3 sequence is 16 residues long. Germline V gene sequence: CDR1 ENHRY, CDR2 SYGVKD. As DNA, the CDR3 is TGTGCCATCAGTGAGTCGGGACAGGGAAACACCGGGGAGCTGTTTTTT. Protein: CAISESGQGNTGELFF.

This sequence joins TRBV19 and TRBJ2-2, with D hard to call. V shed 5 bases and J shed 8 bases, with 18 bases lying between them. The CDR3 consists of 15 residues. CDR1 LNHDA and CDR2 SQIVND come from the germline V gene (reference sequence). CDR3 loop: CASSVVGHPTGELFF. CDR3 bases: TGTGCCAGTAGTGTTGTGGGTCACCCCACTGGGGAGCTGTTTTTT.

The rearrangement links TRBV15 to TRBJ1-2; 9 bases line up with TRBD1. V shed 7 bases, J shed 8 bases, and the junction held 8 bases outside the gene matches. CDR1 LNHNV and CDR2 YYDKDF come from the germline V gene (reference sequence). This CDR3 contains 13 residues. In DNA, the CDR3 is TGTGCCACCACCGAGGACAGGGGTTTCGGCTACACCTTC. As protein: CATTEDRGFGYTF.

The chain is built from TRBV10-3 and TRBJ2-7; maybe TRBD2 (6 bases). This CDR3 is 12 amino acids long. The V gene lost 10 bases and the J gene lost 1 base, with 11 bases spanning the gap. In germline, CDR1 is ENHRY, CDR2 SYGVKD. This CDR3 is CATRDSSYEQYF. Here the CDR3 DNA reads TGTGCCACCCGGGACTCTTCCTACGAGCAGTACTTC.

This clone has more than one count but fewer than ten. The CDR3 loop is CAWTGDKTQYF. The CDR3 DNA sequence: TGTGCCTGGACAGGGGACAAGACCCAGTACTTC. J is TRBJ2-5 and V is TRBV30, with D maybe TRBD1 (6 bases). The CDR3 has 11 amino acids. CDR1 is GTSNPN, CDR2 SVGIG, per germline (reference sequence). Trimming cost V 4 bases and J 6 bases, with 9 bases left between them.

This chain's CDR3 is CATSRGGAGGRGTEAFF. CDR3 in DNA: TGTGCCACCAGCAGAGGTGGGGCAGGGGGTAGGGGCACTGAAGCTTTCTTT. The chain recombines TRBV15 with TRBJ1-1, with 7 nucleotides matching TRBD1. This CDR3 comprises 17 residues. V gave up 1 base and J gave up 4 bases; unmatched junction bases: 12. Germline-derived CDR1 and CDR2 are LNHNV and YYDKDF (reference sequence).

J is TRBJ2-7 and V is TRBV11-1; D not certain. Trimming cost V 1 base and J 1 base, with 8 bases left between them. Germline V gene lookup returns CDR1 SGHAT and CDR2 FQDESV (reference sequence). This CDR3 is 14 amino acids long. Here the CDR3 DNA reads TGTGCCAGCAGCTTAGTCAGCTATTCCTACGAGCAGTACTTC. Translation gives CASSLVSYSYEQYF.

This chain links TRBV7-9 with TRBJ2-1; D remains unclear. The germline CDR1 and CDR2 sequences are SEHNR and FQNEAQ (reference sequence). This CDR3 has 15 amino acids. V lost 1 base and J 5 bases, leaving 12 bases between the germline ends. The CDR3 sequence is CASSLGGRNHNEQFF. In nucleotides, the CDR3 is TGTGCCAGCAGCTTAGGTGGCAGGAATCACAATGAGCAGTTCTTC.